This T cell receptor beta chain emerged from a study of CD8 T cells in Susac syndrome. Turning to the study itself: Among sequenced Susac syndrome patients, 5 or 6 had active disease and about 8 were in remission.

Sequencing of TCR beta was carried out in blood CD8+ and CD4+ T cells. General study points: It was in TEMRA cells and active patients that Susac CD8+ clonal expansion peaked.

With random hexamers, 0.5 to 1 ug RNA was reverse transcribed. Amplification of the TCR beta CDR3 was carried out by immunoSEQ multiplex PCR, which spanned a total of 54 Vbeta and 13 Jbeta segments. TCRdb reprocessed the immunoSEQ multiplex PCR reads via MiXCR and lists one record per CDR3 protein. The sample lists about 120,000 distinct CDR3 sequences; over 90% were seen once. This clonotype was seen only a few times. The target antigen is unknown. The germline V gene encodes CDR1 LGHNA and CDR2 YNFKEQ. CDR3 size: 13 residues. The germline V and J ends were trimmed by 4 bases and 2 bases, with 8 bases remaining between them.

Sample: CD8+ T cells from PBMCs. The clonotype comes from a human donor with Susac syndrome. This chain links TRBV4-2 with TRBJ1-2; D perhaps matches TRBD1 (5 bases). The CDR3 region is CASSPGGNYGYTF. As DNA, the CDR3 is TGTGCCAGCAGCCCCGGGGGAAACTATGGCTACACCTTC.